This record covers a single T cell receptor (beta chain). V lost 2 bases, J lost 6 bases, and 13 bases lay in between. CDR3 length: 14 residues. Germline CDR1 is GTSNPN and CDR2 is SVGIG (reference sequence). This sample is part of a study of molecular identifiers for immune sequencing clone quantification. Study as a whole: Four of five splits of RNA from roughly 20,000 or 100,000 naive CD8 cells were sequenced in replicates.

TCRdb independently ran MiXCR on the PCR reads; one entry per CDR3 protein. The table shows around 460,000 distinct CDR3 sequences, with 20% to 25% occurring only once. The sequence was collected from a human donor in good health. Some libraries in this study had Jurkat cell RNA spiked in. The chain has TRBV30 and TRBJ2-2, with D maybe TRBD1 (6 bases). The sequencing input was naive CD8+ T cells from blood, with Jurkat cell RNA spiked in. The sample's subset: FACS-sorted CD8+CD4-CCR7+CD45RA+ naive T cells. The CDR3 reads CAWSLSGVAGELFF. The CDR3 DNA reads TGTGCCTGGAGTCTGTCAGGGGTTGCCGGGGAGCTGTTTTTT.